This entry describes one TCR beta chain. The antigen remains undetermined. The immunoSEQ assay was version 4, run in survey mode. Libraries were prepared by immunoSEQ multiplex PCR; TCRdb keeps only in-frame clonotypes and omits some of them. In the table there are some 31,000 clones, 75% to 85% of which are singletons. The stimulus was lysate of CMV-infected fibroblasts, about 11 ug/mL. CD40L-negative CD69-negative CD45RO-high memory CD4+ T cells were sorted as populations depleted of antigen-responding cells. These data originate in a study of persistence of HIV-infected CD4 T cells. About the research overall: Donors were ART-treated; their CMV- and Gag-responding CD4+ T cells were isolated. General study results and limits: Antigen-responding cells were enriched for degenerate expanded CDR3beta sequences.

Trimming removed 1 base from V and 7 bases from J, with 16 bases in between. This CDR3 contains 14 residues. Germline-derived CDR1 and CDR2 are GTSNPN and SVGIG (reference sequence). The clonotype originates from an adult man with HIV who was CMV-seropositive. This specimen consisted of CD4+ T cells sorted from PBMCs after roughly 18-hour stimulation, obtained from a patient who received antiretroviral therapy. The chain uses TRBV30 and TRBJ1-2; D ambiguous. The CDR3 reads CAWSATPRFSGYTF. DNA for the CDR3: TGTGCCTGGAGTGCCACCCCACGGTTTTCTGGCTACACCTTC.